This TCR beta chain was obtained from a study of beta chain features in type 1 diabetes. Germline V lookup: CDR1 SNHLY, CDR2 FYNNEI. Trimming removed 4 bases at V and 4 bases at J, with 5 bases between. The length of the CDR3 is 11 residues. Expressed TCRB transcripts were sequenced because the isolated RNA had all been reverse transcribed beforehand. The protocol was immunoSEQ multiplex PCR, while the TCRdb copy is restricted to in-frame clones and leaves out a portion. The table lists 860,000 or so clones, roughly 17% of them singletons. Based on CD45RO/CCR7/CD25/CD127/CD95/CD27, CD4+ regulatory, stem cell-like memory, naive and central memory cells were sorted. Concerning this clone itself: Its antigen is not known. Other DNA sequences in this sample translate to the same CDR3.

Study observations and caveats: Highly expressing activated T cells could be over-counted with a cDNA template. For TCRB rearrangement, an influence of HLA type remained unresolved here. Type 1 diabetes patients had moderately but significantly shorter TCRB CDR3s in all four CD4+ subsets.

The receptor was isolated from a woman younger than 30 in good health. The V and J genes are TRBV2 and TRBJ2-7; D is unclear. The sequenced material came from naive CD4+ T cells from blood. DNA of the CDR3: TGTGCCAGCAGTGCCGGATACGAGCAGTACTTC. Residues: CASSAGYEQYF. Together with reference TRBV2 and TRBJ2-7, the CDR3 gives the full variable domain: EPEVTQTPSHQVTQMGQEVILRCVPISNHLYFYWYRQILGQKVEFLVSFYNNEISEKSEIFDDQFSVERPDGSNFTLKIRSTKLEDSAMYFCASSAGYEQYFGPGTRLTVT.